The 12 T cell receptor beta chains below were found in one sample sequenced in a study of cytomegalovirus exposure and HLA in healthy donors (TCRdb year 2017). The method behind the library was the immunoSEQ multiplex PCR assay. For the multiplex PCR, a mixture combining 60 forward primers for TCR Vbeta segments and 13 reverse primers for TCR Jbeta segments was used. In its TCRdb copy, this immuneACCESS table keeps in-frame sequences only and misses some clones. Where compared with another copy, unresolved V genes explain less than half of these, and the others have no known cause. Across this sample there are a few hundred thousand clones, with around nine tenths seen only once. Roughly 2% of the sample is held by the ten biggest clonotypes. Sample: PBMCs. These receptor sequences come from a woman aged 18-29 years in good health and CMV-seronegative.

This rearrangement joins TRBV6-6 to TRBJ2-3; the D gene is possibly TRBD2 (5 bases). Germline CDR1 is MNHNY and CDR2 is SVGAGI (reference sequence). Trimming cost V 5 bases and J 2 bases, with 8 bases left between them. There are 13 residues in the CDR3. Written as DNA, the CDR3 is TGTGCCAGCAGTACCCGGGACACAGATACGCAGTATTTT. Translation gives CASSTRDTDTQYF.

This chain links TRBV6-6 with TRBJ2-7; D is possibly TRBD1 (5 bases). CDR1 is MNHNY, CDR2 SVGAGI, per germline (reference sequence). V was shortened by 6 bases and J by 5 bases, with 20 bases between the two germline ends. CDR3 length equals 15 residues. The CDR3 sequence is CASRPPTVRTHEQYF. CDR3 sequence (DNA): TGTGCCAGCAGACCCCCGACAGTGCGAACTCACGAGCAGTACTTC.

The genes are TRBV9 and TRBJ1-1; TRBD1 might be the D (5 bases). CDR3 length: 14 residues. Germline V gene data show CDR1 as SGDLS and CDR2 as YYNGEE. V shed 3 bases and J shed 7 bases, with 16 bases lying between them. The CDR3, as DNA: TGTGCCAGCAGCGCCGGGGGAAGGGACGGTGAAGCTTTCTTT. Its translation: CASSAGGRDGEAFF.

The rearrangement joins TRBV6-5 to TRBJ2-1; TRBD2 matches at 9 bases. Trimming cost V 5 bases and J 11 bases; bases outside gene matches: 13. In germline, CDR1 is MNHEY, CDR2 SVGAGI. The CDR3 length is 15 residues. CDR3 DNA: TGTGCCAGCAGTCCCTCCGAGCGGGGGGTCGCTAAGCAGTTCTTC. As protein: CASSPSERGVAKQFF.

CDR3 residues: CASSTQTGIGVNTEAFF. CDR3 coding DNA: TGTGCCAGTAGTACCCAGACAGGGATCGGGGTGAACACTGAAGCTTTCTTT. This chain connects TRBV19 to TRBJ1-1; 7 nucleotides agree with TRBD1. V shed 4 bases, J shed 0 bases, and the junction held 11 bases outside the gene matches. The CDR3 covers 17 residues. Germline V gene lookup returns CDR1 LNHDA and CDR2 SQIVND (reference sequence).

V usage is TRBV5-6 and J usage is TRBJ2-6; D is unclear. The CDR3 totals 13 residues. Deletions cut 4 bases from V and 4 bases from J, with 6 bases between. Germline loops: CDR1 SGHDT, CDR2 YYEEEE. CDR3 sequence (DNA): TGTGCCAGCAGCATACGGGGGGCCAACGTCCTGACTTTC. Protein: CASSIRGANVLTF.

The chain carries TRBV2 and TRBJ1-2, with D hard to call. This CDR3 comprises 12 residues. Trimming pared 7 bases from V and 3 bases from J, leaving 9 bases between. Germline V lookup: CDR1 SNHLY, CDR2 FYNNEI. CDR3 region: CASIGEDYGYTF. The CDR3, as DNA: TGTGCCAGCATAGGTGAGGACTATGGCTACACCTTC.

This clone was counted only a few times. Distinct nucleotide sequences in the sample also encode this CDR3. This chain links TRBV5-1 with TRBJ2-5; D gene uncertain. Germline CDR1 and CDR2: SGHRS and YFSETQ. The CDR3 loop spans 11 amino acids. V dropped 4 bases and J dropped 2 bases, with 3 bases sitting between them. The CDR3: CASSLQETQYF. Written as DNA, the CDR3 is TGCGCCAGCAGCCTGCAAGAGACCCAGTACTTC.

This chain uses TRBV19 with TRBJ2-1, with 8 bases identical to TRBD1. The CDR3 has 17 amino acids. V shed 5 bases and J 4 bases; nucleotides not matched to a gene: 13. Germline V gene sequence: CDR1 LNHDA, CDR2 SQIVND (reference sequence). CDR3: CASSLPSQGVRYNEQFF. CDR3 DNA sequence: TGTGCCAGTAGTTTACCTTCACAGGGGGTTCGATACAATGAGCAGTTCTTC.

The CDR3 DNA is TGTGCGTGGTCCCGGGGGATTAACACTGAAGCTTTCTTT. It codes for CAWSRGINTEAFF. The chain joins TRBV30 to TRBJ1-1; possibly TRBD1 for D (5 bases). Germline V gene lookup returns CDR1 GTSNPN and CDR2 SVGIG (reference sequence). CDR3 length: 13 amino acids.

This chain uses TRBV6-5 with TRBJ2-3, with a weak D call TRBD2 (5 bases). Germline V CDR1 and CDR2: MNHEY, SVGAGI. Between the trimmed V and J ends, which lost 7 bases and 0 bases, there was a span of 8 bases. This CDR3 is built from 13 residues. The CDR3 DNA is TGTGCCAGCAAGTCGGGGAGCACAGATACGCAGTATTTT. It is translated as CASKSGSTDTQYF.

The chain is built from TRBV9 and TRBJ2-1, with TRBD2 identical over 8 bases. V was clipped by 0 bases and J by 0 bases; unmatched bases: 5. The CDR3 totals 17 residues. Germline V CDR1 and CDR2: SGDLS, YYNGEE. CDR3 in amino acids: CASSVVKRGRSYNEQFF. The CDR3 nucleotides read TGTGCCAGCAGCGTAGTGAAGCGGGGGCGCTCCTACAATGAGCAGTTCTTC.